The entry that follows covers one T cell receptor (beta chain) sequence. Germline values: CDR1 MDHEN, CDR2 SYDVKM. Trimming left V 5 bases short and J 0 bases short, with 4 bases between. The CDR3 spans 12 residues. Sequencing used immunoSEQ multiplex PCR; TCRdb keeps in-frame clones, though not all of them. This table holds tens of thousands of clones, roughly nine tenths found once. This sample stems from a study of blood T cell repertoires in COVID-19. The sequencing sample was made of peripheral blood. The receptor comes from a woman between 70 and 85 years old with acute or convalescent COVID-19. The V call is TRBV28, the J call TRBJ1-2; D unresolved. CDR3 in DNA: TGTGCCAGCAGTACAGCTAACTATGGCTACACCTTC. Translation: CASSTANYGYTF.